These 25 T cell receptor beta chains were all obtained from the same sample, sequenced in a study of neoadjuvant nivolumab and ipilimumab in lung cancer. Assay used: immunoSEQ multiplex PCR; TCRdb lists only in-frame clones, some missing. The table records about 38,000 clones, about 91% of them present only once. Sequencing was performed on peripheral blood, taken before neoadjuvant nivolumab, alone or with ipilimumab. The receptors stem from an adult with non-small cell lung cancer.

The chain carries TRBV14 and TRBJ1-2, with TRBD1 matching over 8 bases. The CDR3 is 14 residues long. Germline V CDR1 and CDR2: SGHDN, FVKESK. V trimming: 3 bases; J trimming: 8 bases; junction bases outside the gene matches: 8. CDR3 sequence (DNA): TGTGCCAGCAGCCAGTCGAGGACAGGGTCCGGCTACACCTTC. It encodes CASSQSRTGSGYTF.

This chain connects TRBV7-8 to TRBJ2-7, with 9 bases matching TRBD1. The length of the CDR3 is 15 residues. Germline loops: CDR1 SGHVS, CDR2 FQNEAQ. J lost 3 bases, V lost 1 base, and 4 bases had no gene match. CDR3 nucleotide sequence: TGTGCCAGCAGCTTAGAGGGACAGGGTTTCTACGAGCAGTACTTC. It yields the protein CASSLEGQGFYEQYF. Complete variable domain (other parts from reference TRBV7-8 and TRBJ2-7): GAGVSQSPRYKVAKRGQDVALRCDPISGHVSLFWYQQALGQGPEFLTYFQNEAQLDKSGLPSDRFFAERPEGSVSTLKIQRTQQEDSAVYLCASSLEGQGFYEQYFGPGTRLTVT.

V gene TRBV7-2 combines with J gene TRBJ2-7, with TRBD1 matching over 7 bases. This CDR3 has 15 amino acids. The germline CDR1 and CDR2 sequences are SGHTA and FQGNSA. V trimming: 5 bases; J trimming: 2 bases; junction bases outside the gene matches: 9. The CDR3 loop reads CASSTIQGNPYEQYF. Here the CDR3 DNA reads TGTGCCAGCAGCACCATACAGGGGAACCCCTACGAGCAGTACTTC.

The chain recombines TRBV19 with TRBJ2-1, with 12 nucleotides matching TRBD2. This CDR3 region has 17 residues. V shed 3 bases, J shed 6 bases, and the junction held 9 bases outside the gene matches. Germline V gene lookup returns CDR1 LNHDA and CDR2 SQIVND (reference sequence). CDR3: CASSIVSRLAGANEQFF. As DNA, the CDR3 is TGTGCCAGTAGTATCGTTTCGAGACTAGCGGGAGCCAATGAGCAGTTCTTC.

The V gene is TRBV11-1, the J gene TRBJ2-1; the D gene is possibly TRBD1 (5 bases). V lost 5 bases and J lost 4, with 18 bases in between. CDR3 length: 16 amino acids. From germline, CDR1 is SGHAT and CDR2 FQDESV (reference sequence). CDR3: CASSPGSWQGYNEQFF. In nucleotides, the CDR3 is TGTGCCAGCAGCCCAGGATCATGGCAGGGTTACAATGAGCAGTTCTTC.

The chain recombines TRBV18 with TRBJ2-1; 8 bases fit TRBD2. The germline gives CDR1 KGHSH, CDR2 LQKENI. The V gene end was trimmed by 6 bases and the J gene end by 10 bases; junction bases not matched to a gene: 14. The CDR3 is 15 amino acids. In DNA form, the CDR3 reads TGTGCCAGCTCCCCTGGACTAGCCGAATCCCCAGAGCAGTTCTTC. Its translation: CASSPGLAESPEQFF.

The chain uses TRBV6-6 and TRBJ2-5; 10 nucleotides line up with TRBD2. Germline V gene data show CDR1 as MNHNY and CDR2 as SVGAGI (reference sequence). V dropped 6 bases and J dropped 5; count of bases not matched to a gene: 3. The CDR3 totals 13 residues. CDR3 residues: CASRTSGFETQYF. As DNA, the CDR3 is TGTGCCAGCAGGACTAGCGGGTTCGAGACCCAGTACTTC.

The rearrangement joins TRBV11-1 to TRBJ2-1; tentatively, D is TRBD2 (6 bases). With 1 base removed from V and 7 bases from J, the gap between germline ends came to 23 bases. The CDR3 is 18 residues long. CDR1 and CDR2 (germline): SGHAT, FQDESV (reference sequence). The CDR3 reads CASSLEGTYLVGANEQFF. The CDR3 DNA follows: TGTGCCAGCAGCTTAGAGGGGACTTACCTCGTCGGCGCAAATGAGCAGTTCTTC.

The rearrangement uses TRBV2 and TRBJ2-7, with D perhaps TRBD2 (6 bases). Germline V CDR1 and CDR2: SNHLY, FYNNEI. The CDR3 sequence is 15 residues long. The V end lost 3 bases, the J end lost 2 bases, and 14 bases lay between the germline ends. The CDR3 coding sequence is TGTGCCAGCAGTGACTGGCTAGCGCAGACCTACGAGCAGTACTTC. Translated: CASSDWLAQTYEQYF. Full variable domain (missing parts from reference TRBV2 and TRBJ2-7): EPEVTQTPSHQVTQMGQEVILRCVPISNHLYFYWYRQILGQKVEFLVSFYNNEISEKSEIFDDQFSVERPDGSNFTLKIRSTKLEDSAMYFCASSDWLAQTYEQYFGPGTRLTVT.

The V call is TRBV7-6, the J call TRBJ2-3; TRBD2 aligns across 13 bases. The CDR3 contains 15 residues. V lost 5 bases and J lost 6; bases outside the gene matches: 5. From germline, CDR1 is SGHVS and CDR2 FNYEAQ. Written as DNA, the CDR3 is TGTGCCAGCAGCAATGGACTAGCGGGAGTGGATACGCAGTATTTT. This sequence encodes CASSNGLAGVDTQYF.

Only a few counts were recorded for this clone. The CDR3, as DNA: TGTGCCAGCAGGGGAAGCTCCTACGAGCAGTACTTC. It codes for CASRGSSYEQYF. V and J are TRBV10-3 and TRBJ2-7; TRBD1 might be the D (6 bases). Trimming stripped 10 bases from V and 0 bases from J, with 10 bases between. The V gene's germline CDR1 is ENHRY and CDR2 SYGVKD. The CDR3 consists of 12 residues.

V gene TRBV10-2 combines with J gene TRBJ2-7, with a weak D call TRBD1 (5 bases). V lost 2 bases and J 4 bases, leaving 15 bases between the germline ends. The CDR3 has 15 residues. Germline values: CDR1 WSHSY, CDR2 SAAADI. The CDR3 nucleotides are TGCGCCAGCAGTGAGGGACACCCTCCTTTTTACGAGCAGTACTTC. Its translation: CASSEGHPPFYEQYF.

The J gene is TRBJ2-5, the V gene TRBV7-3; D possibly matches TRBD1 or TRBD2 (5 bases each). The CDR3 length is 15 residues. The V gene lost 6 bases and the J gene lost 5 bases, with 19 bases spanning the gap. Germline CDR1 reads SGHTA; CDR2 reads FQGTGA. The CDR3 here is CASSSRGSEWETQYF. DNA of the CDR3: TGTGCCAGCAGTTCCCGGGGCTCCGAGTGGGAGACCCAGTACTTC.

This clone was detected only a few times. This chain uses TRBV7-9 with TRBJ2-5; weak D call: TRBD1 (7 bases). Germline lookup yields CDR1 SEHNR and CDR2 FQNEAQ (reference sequence). The CDR3 spans 15 residues. Trimming removed 1 base from V and 10 bases from J, with 19 bases in between. The CDR3 DNA is TGTGCCAGCAGCTTAGAGACAGGGACCCGGAGGGACCAGTACTTC. Encoded protein: CASSLETGTRRDQYF.

This clone was counted between two and nine times. This chain connects TRBV6-5 to TRBJ1-2, with D uncertain. The CDR3 is 12 amino acids. Per germline, CDR1 MNHEY and CDR2 SVGAGI. Written as DNA, the CDR3 is TGTATCACGTCACGGACGCCCTATGGCTACACCTTC. Translation gives CITSRTPYGYTF.

The chain carries TRBV19 and TRBJ1-4; D is possibly TRBD1 (6 bases). V shed 3 bases and J shed 8 bases, with 13 bases lying between them. The CDR3 extends over 14 amino acids. CDR1 and CDR2 (germline): LNHDA, SQIVND (reference sequence). The CDR3 DNA reads TGTGCCAGTAGTATTACAGGGCTAGGCGAAAAACTGTTTTTT. Translating it yields CASSITGLGEKLFF.

V and J are TRBV27 and TRBJ2-7; D is uncertain. Trimming cost V 4 bases and J 2 bases, with 12 bases left between them. The CDR3 has 14 residues. Germline loops: CDR1 MNHEY, CDR2 SMNVEV (reference sequence). CDR3 protein: CASSYRAGTYEQYF. For the CDR3, the DNA is TGTGCCAGCAGTTACCGGGCAGGAACCTACGAGCAGTACTTC.

This chain joins TRBV5-4 and TRBJ2-5, with D perhaps matching TRBD1 (5 bases). The end of the DNA is better explained by TRBJ2-7, so the J call may be wrong. The germline V gene encodes CDR1 SGHNT and CDR2 YYREEE (reference sequence). There are 16 residues in the CDR3. The DNA of the CDR3 is TGTGCCAGCAGCTTGGAATCCCAGGGCAGCTCCTACGAGCAGTACTTC. It encodes CASSLESQGSSYEQYF.

This chain joins TRBV18 and TRBJ2-2; D is uncertain. V dropped 2 bases and J dropped 5 bases, with 15 bases sitting between them. The germline V gene has CDR1 KGHSH and CDR2 LQKENI. The CDR3 covers 16 residues. The CDR3: CASSPVASHGTGELFF. CDR3 nucleotide sequence: TGTGCCAGCTCACCAGTGGCCTCCCATGGGACCGGGGAGCTGTTTTTT.

The gene calls are TRBV6-1 and TRBJ2-1; tentatively, D is TRBD1 or TRBD2 (7 bases each). Germline V gene sequence: CDR1 MNHNS, CDR2 SASEGT. Trimming removed 3 bases at V and 7 bases at J, with 22 bases between. The CDR3 sequence is 17 residues long. CDR3 DNA: TGTGCCAGCAGTGACCCCACGGCGGGAGACAGGGAGAATGAGCAGTTCTTC. As protein: CASSDPTAGDRENEQFF.

The rearrangement links TRBV5-8 to TRBJ1-5, with D maybe TRBD1 (5 bases). Germline assignment: CDR1 SGHTS and CDR2 YDEGEE. The CDR3 covers 15 residues. Trimming took off 4 bases at V and 3 bases at J, with 14 bases between the two ends. The CDR3 protein is CASSTHRFDNQPQHF. The CDR3, as DNA: TGTGCCAGCAGCACCCACAGGTTTGACAATCAGCCCCAGCATTTT. Full variable domain (rest looked up from reference TRBV5-8 and TRBJ1-5): EAGVTQSPTHLIKTRGQQATLRCSPISGHTSVYWYQQALGLGLQFLLWYDEGEERNRGNFPPRFSGRQFPNYSSELNVNALELEDSALYLCASSTHRFDNQPQHFGDGTRLSIL.

This clone has more than one count but fewer than ten. This sequence joins TRBV6-1 and TRBJ1-5, with D unresolved. In germline, CDR1 is MNHNS, CDR2 SASEGT. Deletions cut 2 bases from V and 4 bases from J, with 9 bases between. This CDR3 has 14 residues. CDR3 nucleotide sequence: TGTGCCAGCAGTGAATTTAAGGGAAATCAGCCCCAGCATTTT. Its translation: CASSEFKGNQPQHF.

This sequence joins TRBV4-1 and TRBJ2-3, with D perhaps matching TRBD1 or TRBD2 (6 bases each). Germline CDR1 is MGHRA and CDR2 is YSYEKL. V was pared by 4 bases and J by 4 bases, with 15 bases between. The CDR3 consists of 15 residues. CDR3 sequence reads: CASSRSGGDADTQYF. CDR3 in DNA: TGCGCCAGCAGCCGCTCCGGGGGCGACGCAGATACGCAGTATTTT.

The chain employs TRBV5-1 and TRBJ2-1; D perhaps matches TRBD1 (5 bases). Per the germline V gene, CDR1 is SGHRS and CDR2 is YFSETQ. Between the trimmed V and J ends, which lost 5 bases and 9 bases, there was a span of 12 bases. CDR3 length: 12 amino acids. The CDR3 DNA is TGCGCCAGCAGTTTTGGGGCAGTTGAGCAGTTCTTC. The encoded protein is CASSFGAVEQFF.

The chain carries TRBV7-2 and TRBJ2-3, with D possibly being TRBD1 or TRBD2 (6 bases each). This CDR3 spans 16 amino acids. V lost 5 bases, J lost 7 bases, and 22 bases lay in between. Germline V gene data show CDR1 as SGHTA and CDR2 as FQGNSA. The CDR3 loop is CASSPQRGAESYTQYF. DNA for the CDR3: TGTGCCAGCAGCCCTCAAAGGGGGGCCGAGTCGTATACGCAGTATTTT.